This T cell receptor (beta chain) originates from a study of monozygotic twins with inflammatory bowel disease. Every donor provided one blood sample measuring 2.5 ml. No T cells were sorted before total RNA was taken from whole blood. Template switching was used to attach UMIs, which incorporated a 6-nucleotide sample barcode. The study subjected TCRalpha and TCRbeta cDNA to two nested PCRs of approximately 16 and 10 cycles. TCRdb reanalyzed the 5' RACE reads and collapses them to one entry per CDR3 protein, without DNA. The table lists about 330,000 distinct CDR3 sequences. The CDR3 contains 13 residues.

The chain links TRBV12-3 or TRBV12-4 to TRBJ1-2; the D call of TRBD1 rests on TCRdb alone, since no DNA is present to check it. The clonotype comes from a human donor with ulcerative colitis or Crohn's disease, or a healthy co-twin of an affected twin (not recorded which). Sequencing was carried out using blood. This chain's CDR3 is CASSWGTAYGYTF.